This T cell receptor (beta chain) was retrieved from a study of blood T cell repertoires in COVID-19. Germline CDR1 is SGDLS and CDR2 is YYNGEE. There are 16 residues in the CDR3. V lost 0 bases, J lost 1 base, and 13 bases lay in between. Original processing methods: From reference gene primer amplification, estimates of nucleated cell counts were derived. Only in-frame clones appear in the TCRdb table, and some are missing; sequencing was by immunoSEQ multiplex PCR. The V and J calls and clone size were taken over from that table, and D and trimming were inferred from the DNA. The sample holds roughly 50,000 clones; about three quarters are singletons and the top ten take around 20%.

Material for sequencing was peripheral blood. The TCR originated in a human donor with active or convalescent COVID-19. The donor label of this sample is uncertain. The chain employs TRBV9 and TRBJ1-1, with unresolved D. The CDR3 here is CASSVGPFQANTEAFF. CDR3 sequence (DNA): TGTGCCAGCAGCGTAGGCCCCTTCCAGGCGAACACTGAAGCTTTCTTT.